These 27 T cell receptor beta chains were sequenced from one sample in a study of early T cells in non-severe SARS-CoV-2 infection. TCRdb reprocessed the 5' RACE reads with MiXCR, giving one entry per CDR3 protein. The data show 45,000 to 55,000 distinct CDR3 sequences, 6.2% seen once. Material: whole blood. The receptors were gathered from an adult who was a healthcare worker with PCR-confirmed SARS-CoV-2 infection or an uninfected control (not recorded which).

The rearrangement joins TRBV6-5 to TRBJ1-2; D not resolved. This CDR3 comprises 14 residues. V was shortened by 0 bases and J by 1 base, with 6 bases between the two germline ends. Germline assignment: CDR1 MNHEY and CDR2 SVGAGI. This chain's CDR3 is CASSYSENNYGYTF. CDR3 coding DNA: TGTGCCAGCAGTTACTCAGAGAATAACTATGGCTACACCTTC.

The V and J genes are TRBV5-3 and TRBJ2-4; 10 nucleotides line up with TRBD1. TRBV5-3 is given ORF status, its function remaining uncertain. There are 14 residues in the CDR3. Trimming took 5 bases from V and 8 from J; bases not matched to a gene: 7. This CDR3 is CARRYRDRGYIQYF. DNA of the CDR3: TGTGCCAGAAGGTACCGGGACAGGGGTTACATTCAGTACTTC.

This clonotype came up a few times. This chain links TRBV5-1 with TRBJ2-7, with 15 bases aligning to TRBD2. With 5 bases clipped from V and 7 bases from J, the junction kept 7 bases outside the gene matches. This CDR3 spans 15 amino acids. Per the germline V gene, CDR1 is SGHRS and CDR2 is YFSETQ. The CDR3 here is CASRRTSGGAFEQYF. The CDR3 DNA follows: TGCGCCAGCAGAAGGACTAGCGGGGGGGCCTTTGAGCAGTACTTC.

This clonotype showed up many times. The CDR3 sequence: CASTSPGVGGYTF. The CDR3 nucleotides read TGTGCCAGCACCTCTCCGGGGGTAGGTGGCTACACCTTC. The rearrangement uses TRBV7-2 and TRBJ1-2, with D perhaps matching TRBD1 (5 bases). Germline V lookup: CDR1 SGHTA, CDR2 FQGNSA. V was cut by 7 bases and J by 7 bases, with 16 bases left in between. This CDR3 region has 13 residues. The variable domain in full, with the rest retrieved from reference TRBV7-2 and TRBJ1-2, is GAGVSQSPSNKVTEKGKDVELRCDPISGHTALYWYRQSLGQGLEFLIYFQGNSAPDKSGLPSDRFSAERTGGSVSTLTIQRTQQEDSAVYLCASTSPGVGGYTFGSGTRLTVV.

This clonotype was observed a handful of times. CDR3 bases: TGTGCCAGCAGCCAAATGACGGTGACCTACGAGCAGTACTTC. This encodes CASSQMTVTYEQYF. This chain connects TRBV3-1 to TRBJ2-7; D is undetermined. V shed 2 bases and J shed 2 bases, with 10 bases lying between them. Germline V gene sequence: CDR1 LGHDT, CDR2 YNNKEL (reference sequence). This CDR3 region has 14 residues.

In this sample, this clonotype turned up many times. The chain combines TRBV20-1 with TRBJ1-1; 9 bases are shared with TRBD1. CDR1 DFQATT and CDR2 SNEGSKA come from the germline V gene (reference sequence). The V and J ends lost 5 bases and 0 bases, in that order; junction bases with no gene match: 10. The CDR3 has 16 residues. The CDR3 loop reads CSAFRPGQGLNTEAFF. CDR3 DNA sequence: TGCAGTGCTTTCAGACCCGGACAGGGGCTGAACACTGAAGCTTTCTTT.

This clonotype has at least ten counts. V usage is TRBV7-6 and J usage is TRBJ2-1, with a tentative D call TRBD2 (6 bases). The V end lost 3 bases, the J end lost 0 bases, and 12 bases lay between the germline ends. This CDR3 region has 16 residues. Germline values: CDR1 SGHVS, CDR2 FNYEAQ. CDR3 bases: TGTGCCAGCAGCTTTACGGGAGCTAGCTCCTACAATGAGCAGTTCTTC. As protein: CASSFTGASSYNEQFF.

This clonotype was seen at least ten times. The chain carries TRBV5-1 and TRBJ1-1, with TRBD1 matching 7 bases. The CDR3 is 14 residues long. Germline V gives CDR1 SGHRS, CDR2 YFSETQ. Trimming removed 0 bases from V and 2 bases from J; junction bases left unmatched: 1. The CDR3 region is CASSLDRGNTEAFF. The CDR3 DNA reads TGCGCCAGCAGCTTGGACAGGGGCAACACTGAAGCTTTCTTT.

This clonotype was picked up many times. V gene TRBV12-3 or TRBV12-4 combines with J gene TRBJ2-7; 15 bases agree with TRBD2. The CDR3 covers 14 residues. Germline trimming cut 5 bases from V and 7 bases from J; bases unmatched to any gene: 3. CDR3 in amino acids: CASSEGLAGGEQYF. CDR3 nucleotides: TGTGCCAGCAGTGAGGGACTAGCGGGGGGAGAGCAGTACTTC.

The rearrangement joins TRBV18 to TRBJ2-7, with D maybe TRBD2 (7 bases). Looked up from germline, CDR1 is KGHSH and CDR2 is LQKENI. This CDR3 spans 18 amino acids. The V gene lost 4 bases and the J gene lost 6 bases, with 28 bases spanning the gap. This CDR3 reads CASSLDVPGGAVAREQYF. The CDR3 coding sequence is TGTGCCAGCTCACTCGACGTTCCGGGGGGCGCGGTCGCTCGCGAGCAGTACTTC.

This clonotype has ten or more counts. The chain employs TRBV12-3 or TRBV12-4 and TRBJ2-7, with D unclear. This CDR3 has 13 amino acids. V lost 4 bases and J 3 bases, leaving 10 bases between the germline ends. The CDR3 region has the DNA TGTGCCAGCAGTTCGTCGGGCTACTACGAGCAGTACTTC. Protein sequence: CASSSSGYYEQYF.

The DNA of the CDR3 is TGCAGCGTTAAGCAGGGAAGGGGAAATGAGCAGTTCTTC. Its translation: CSVKQGRGNEQFF. V is TRBV29-1 and J is TRBJ2-1; D might be TRBD1 (5 bases). The CDR3 totals 13 residues. Germline values: CDR1 SQVTM, CDR2 ANQGSEA. Trimming stripped 5 bases from V and 7 bases from J, with 15 bases between.

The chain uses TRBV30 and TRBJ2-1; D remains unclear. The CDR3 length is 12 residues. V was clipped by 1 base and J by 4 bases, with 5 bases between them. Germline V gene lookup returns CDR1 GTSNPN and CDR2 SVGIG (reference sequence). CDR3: CAWSGTYNEQFF. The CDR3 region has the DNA TGTGCCTGGAGTGGTACTTACAATGAGCAGTTCTTC.

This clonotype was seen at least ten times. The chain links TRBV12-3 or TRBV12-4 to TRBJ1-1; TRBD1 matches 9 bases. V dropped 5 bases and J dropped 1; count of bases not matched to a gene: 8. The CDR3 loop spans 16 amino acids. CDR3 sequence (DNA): TGTGCCAGCAGTGTTACAGGGGGCGCGGGGAACACTGAAGCTTTCTTT. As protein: CASSVTGGAGNTEAFF.

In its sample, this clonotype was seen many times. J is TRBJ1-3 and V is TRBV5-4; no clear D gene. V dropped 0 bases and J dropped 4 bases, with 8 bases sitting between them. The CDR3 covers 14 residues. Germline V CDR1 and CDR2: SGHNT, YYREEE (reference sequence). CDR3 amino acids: CASSLESAGNTIYF. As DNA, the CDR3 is TGTGCCAGCAGCTTGGAGTCCGCCGGAAACACCATATATTTT.

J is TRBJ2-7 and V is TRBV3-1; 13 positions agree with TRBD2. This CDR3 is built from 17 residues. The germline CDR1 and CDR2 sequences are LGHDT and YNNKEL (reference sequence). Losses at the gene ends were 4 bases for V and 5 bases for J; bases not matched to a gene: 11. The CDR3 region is CASSRPPGTSGTDEQYF. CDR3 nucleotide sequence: TGTGCCAGCAGCCGCCCCCCGGGGACTAGCGGGACCGACGAGCAGTACTTC.

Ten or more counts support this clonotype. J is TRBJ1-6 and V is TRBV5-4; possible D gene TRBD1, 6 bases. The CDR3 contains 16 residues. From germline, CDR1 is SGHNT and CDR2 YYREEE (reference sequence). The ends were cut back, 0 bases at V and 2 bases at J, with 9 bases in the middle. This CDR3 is CASSLGGHTYNSPLHF. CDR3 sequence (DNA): TGTGCCAGCAGCTTGGGGGGACATACCTATAATTCACCCCTCCACTTT.

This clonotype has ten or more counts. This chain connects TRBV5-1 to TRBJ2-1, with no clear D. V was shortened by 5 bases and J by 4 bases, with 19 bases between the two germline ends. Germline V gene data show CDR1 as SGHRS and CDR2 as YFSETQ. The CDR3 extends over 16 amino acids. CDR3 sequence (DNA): TGCGCCAGCAGAAGGGTCGACCTGATAAGTTACAATGAGCAGTTCTTC. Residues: CASRRVDLISYNEQFF.

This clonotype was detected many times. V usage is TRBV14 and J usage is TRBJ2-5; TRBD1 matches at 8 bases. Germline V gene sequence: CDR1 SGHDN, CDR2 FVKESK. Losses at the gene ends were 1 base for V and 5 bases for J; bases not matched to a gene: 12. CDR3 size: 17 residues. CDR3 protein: CASSQVLGGQAVETQYF. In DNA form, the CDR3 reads TGTGCCAGCAGCCAAGTCCTGGGGGGACAGGCGGTTGAGACCCAGTACTTC.

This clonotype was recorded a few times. CDR3 sequence reads: CASGHRSYEQYF. DNA of the CDR3: TGTGCCAGCGGACACCGCTCCTACGAGCAGTACTTC. The rearrangement joins TRBV6-2 or TRBV6-3 to TRBJ2-7, with a possible D match to TRBD1 (5 bases). The germline V gene has CDR1 MNHEY and CDR2 SVGEGT. Trimming took off 8 bases at V and 0 bases at J, with 8 bases between the two ends. The CDR3 runs to 12 residues.

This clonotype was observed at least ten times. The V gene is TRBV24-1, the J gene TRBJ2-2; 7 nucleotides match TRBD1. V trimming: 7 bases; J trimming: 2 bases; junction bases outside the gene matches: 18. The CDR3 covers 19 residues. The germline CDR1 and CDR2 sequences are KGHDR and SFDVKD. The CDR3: CATSPTKGAANTNTGELFF. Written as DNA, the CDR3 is TGTGCCACCAGCCCCACAAAGGGGGCAGCAAATACAAACACCGGGGAGCTGTTTTTT.

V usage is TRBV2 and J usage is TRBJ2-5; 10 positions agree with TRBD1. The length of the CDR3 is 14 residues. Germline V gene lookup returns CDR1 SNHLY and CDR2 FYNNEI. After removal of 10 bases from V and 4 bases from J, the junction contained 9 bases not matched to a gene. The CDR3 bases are TGTGCCACCAAGGCAGGGACAGGGGTAGAGACCCAGTACTTC. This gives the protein CATKAGTGVETQYF.

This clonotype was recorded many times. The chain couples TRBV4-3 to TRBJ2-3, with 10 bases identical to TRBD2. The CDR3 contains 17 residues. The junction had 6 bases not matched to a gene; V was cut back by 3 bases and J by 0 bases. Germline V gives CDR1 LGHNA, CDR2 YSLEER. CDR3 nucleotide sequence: TGCGCCAGCAGCCAGCTAGCGGGGGCTAGTAGCACAGATACGCAGTATTTT. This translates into CASSQLAGASSTDTQYF.

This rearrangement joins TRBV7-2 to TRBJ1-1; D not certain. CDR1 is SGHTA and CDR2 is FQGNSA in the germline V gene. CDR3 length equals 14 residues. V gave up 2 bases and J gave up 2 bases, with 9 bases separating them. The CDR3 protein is CASSLFEGNTEAFF. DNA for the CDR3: TGTGCCAGCAGCTTATTCGAAGGTAACACTGAAGCTTTCTTT.

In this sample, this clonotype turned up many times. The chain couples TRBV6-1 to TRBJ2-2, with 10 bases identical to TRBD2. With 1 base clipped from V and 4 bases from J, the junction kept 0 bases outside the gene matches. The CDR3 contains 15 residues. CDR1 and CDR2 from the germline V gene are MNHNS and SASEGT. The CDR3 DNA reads TGTGCCAGCAGTGAAGTAGCGGGGGGCACCGGGGAGCTGTTTTTT. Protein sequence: CASSEVAGGTGELFF.

CDR3 in amino acids: CASSFHDSYEQYF. The CDR3 DNA reads TGTGCCAGCAGTTTCCACGACAGCTACGAGCAGTACTTC. V usage is TRBV27 and J usage is TRBJ2-7; TRBD1 is a possible D gene (5 bases). The CDR3 sequence is 13 residues long. V was shortened by 3 bases and J by 3 bases, with 9 bases between the two germline ends. Per the germline V gene, CDR1 is MNHEY and CDR2 is SMNVEV (reference sequence).

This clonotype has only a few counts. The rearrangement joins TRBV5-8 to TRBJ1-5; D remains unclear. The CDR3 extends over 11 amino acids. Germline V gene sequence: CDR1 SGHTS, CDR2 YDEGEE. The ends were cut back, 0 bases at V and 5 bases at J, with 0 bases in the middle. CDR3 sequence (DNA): TGTGCCAGCAGCTTGGATCAGCCCCAGCATTTT. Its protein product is CASSLDQPQHF.